The T cell receptor beta chain described here comes from a study of T cells in Graves' hyperthyroidism and ophthalmopathy. Study-level points and caveats: Onset of ophthalmopathy came a median roughly 6.5 months after the model predicted it.

TCR beta CDR3 region amplification was performed from RNA transcripts. The TCR CDR3 first-round RT-PCR relied on the HTBI primer set. TCRdb processed the multiplex PCR reads anew with MiXCR; each CDR3 protein has one entry. This sample has approximately 400,000 distinct CDR3 sequences, with about 18% found just once. A NOSPECS grade of at least 4, a Clinical Activity Score of at least 3 and duration under 3 months were recorded in ophthalmopathy patients. Lactation, pregnancy, other autoimmune disease or uncontrolled infection excluded patients. At least ten counts were recorded for this clonotype. Its specificity is not known. The source is a man aged 18 to 30 with Graves' ophthalmopathy. Material: blood.

The CDR3 region is CASSPYRGYFASNYGYTF. CDR3 coding DNA: TGCGCCAGCAGTCCATACAGGGGGTACTTCGCTTCTAACTATGGCTACACCTTC. The genes are TRBV5-1 and TRBJ1-2; TRBD1 matches 8 bases. The V and J ends lost 5 bases and 0 bases, in that order; junction bases with no gene match: 15. Germline V gene data show CDR1 as SGHRS and CDR2 as YFSETQ. This CDR3 is 18 amino acids long.